These 27 T cell receptor beta chains were sequenced from one sample in a study of blood T cell repertoires in COVID-19. Here immunoSEQ multiplex PCR was the method, and the copy in TCRdb shows in-frame clones only, minus some. The profile shows some 31,000 clones, 81% of them singletons. Sequencing was performed on peripheral blood. These receptors all come from a man aged 65 to 79 with COVID-19, enrolled during active disease.

V and J are TRBV28 and TRBJ2-7, with 8 bases identical to TRBD2. The V gene's germline CDR1 is MDHEN and CDR2 SYDVKM. Losses at the gene ends were 3 bases for V and 4 bases for J; bases not matched to a gene: 5. This CDR3 is built from 14 residues. As DNA, the CDR3 is TGTGCCAGCAGTTTCAGACTAGCGCCGTACGAGCAGTACTTC. The encoded protein is CASSFRLAPYEQYF.

The rearrangement links TRBV2 to TRBJ1-4; D remains ambiguous. V was pared by 6 bases and J by 7 bases, with 15 bases between. The CDR3 contains 14 residues. The germline CDR1 and CDR2 sequences are SNHLY and FYNNEI. In DNA form, the CDR3 reads TGTGCCAGCAGCCCCCTAGGCGGAGGTGAAAAACTGTTTTTT. It specifies CASSPLGGGEKLFF.

This chain joins TRBV5-1 and TRBJ2-2, with D perhaps matching TRBD1 (6 bases). The CDR3 runs 15 residues. V lost 1 base and J lost 0, with 7 bases in between. The V gene's germline CDR1 is SGHRS and CDR2 YFSETQ. Here the CDR3 DNA reads TGCGCCAGCAGCTTGAGACAGGCGAACACCGGGGAGCTGTTTTTT. This gives the protein CASSLRQANTGELFF.

V is TRBV5-4 and J is TRBJ2-3; perhaps TRBD1 as D (5 bases). V lost 4 bases and J 4 bases, leaving 13 bases between the germline ends. The CDR3 is made up of 14 amino acids. Germline CDR1 is SGHNT and CDR2 is YYREEE (reference sequence). The DNA for the CDR3 is TGTGCCAGCAGCAGACAGAATTGGGCAGATACGCAGTATTTT. The encoded protein is CASSRQNWADTQYF.

In this sample, this clone turned up a few times. The V gene is TRBV19, the J gene TRBJ1-5; a possible D gene is TRBD1 (5 bases). From germline, CDR1 is LNHDA and CDR2 SQIVND (reference sequence). The CDR3 sequence is 15 residues long. Trimming took off 5 bases at V and 4 bases at J, with 15 bases between the two ends. The DNA of the CDR3 is TGTGCCAGTAGTGACTTCCGTAGGGGAAATCAGCCCCAGCATTTT. It yields the protein CASSDFRRGNQPQHF.

V gene TRBV14 combines with J gene TRBJ2-3; TRBD1 might be the D (5 bases). CDR3 length equals 12 residues. V lost 4 bases and J 7 bases, leaving 9 bases between the germline ends. From germline, CDR1 is SGHDN and CDR2 FVKESK. CDR3 nucleotide sequence: TGTGCCAGCAGCCGTGACAGCTATACGCAGTATTTT. It encodes CASSRDSYTQYF.

The CDR3 is CASEKQGNTIYF. In DNA, the CDR3 is TGTGCCAGCGAAAAACAAGGAAACACCATATATTTT. The J gene is TRBJ1-3, the V gene TRBV18; D gene uncertain. CDR1 KGHSH and CDR2 LQKENI come from the germline V gene. V lost 8 bases and J 4 bases, leaving 9 bases between the germline ends. CDR3 size: 12 residues.

This clone was picked up a small number of times. The J gene is TRBJ1-3, the V gene TRBV28, with D uncertain. Germline values: CDR1 MDHEN, CDR2 SYDVKM. There are 14 residues in the CDR3. The V gene lost 6 bases and the J gene lost 0 bases, with 9 bases spanning the gap. Here the CDR3 DNA reads TGTGCCAGCAGCAGTCCAGGCTCTGGAAACACCATATATTTT. This translates into CASSSPGSGNTIYF.

This clone was detected only once. The chain links TRBV5-1 to TRBJ2-3; tentative D call: TRBD2 (6 bases). This CDR3 has 14 residues. Germline CDR1 and CDR2: SGHRS and YFSETQ. Trimming took 1 base from V and 5 from J, leaving 11 bases between them. CDR3 coding DNA: TGCGCCAGCAGCTTGTTTCCAGCGGGAGATACGCAGTATTTT. Residues: CASSLFPAGDTQYF.

The CDR3 loop is CASSRDRGYTEAFF. CDR3 coding DNA: TGTGCCAGCAGCCGAGACAGGGGTTACACTGAAGCTTTCTTT. The genes are TRBV4-2 and TRBJ1-1; 8 nucleotides match TRBD1. J lost 3 bases, V lost 4 bases, and 4 bases had no gene match. The CDR3 covers 14 residues. Germline CDR1 reads LGHNA; CDR2 reads YNFKEQ.

The chain joins TRBV9 to TRBJ2-1; TRBD1 might be the D (7 bases). V gave up 4 bases and J gave up 4 bases, with 18 bases separating them. Germline V gives CDR1 SGDLS, CDR2 YYNGEE. This CDR3 contains 16 residues. The CDR3 sequence: CASSPGQGGLYNEQFF. In DNA form, the CDR3 reads TGTGCCAGCAGCCCCGGGCAGGGGGGCCTTTACAATGAGCAGTTCTTC.

The chain uses TRBV11-1 and TRBJ2-4; weak D call: TRBD2 (6 bases). Germline V gives CDR1 SGHAT, CDR2 FQDESV (reference sequence). This CDR3 is 16 amino acids long. The V gene lost 5 bases and the J gene lost 6 bases, with 20 bases spanning the gap. This CDR3 is CASSRIPGDHGNIQYF. DNA of the CDR3: TGTGCCAGCAGCCGAATACCGGGGGACCACGGAAACATTCAGTACTTC.

V and J are TRBV13 and TRBJ1-4; 8 bases are shared with TRBD1. The germline V gene has CDR1 PRHDT and CDR2 FYEKMQ (reference sequence). The CDR3 consists of 16 residues. V was pared by 0 bases and J by 0 bases, with 0 bases of the junction left unmatched. The DNA of the CDR3 is TGTGCCAGCAGCTTAGGGGGACAGGCAACTAATGAAAAACTGTTTTTT. It codes for CASSLGGQATNEKLFF.

The J gene is TRBJ1-1, the V gene TRBV28; 8 bases are shared with TRBD1. CDR1 is MDHEN and CDR2 is SYDVKM in the germline V gene. V dropped 6 bases and J dropped 11; count of bases not matched to a gene: 17. The CDR3 totals 15 residues. CDR3 coding DNA: TGTGCCAGCAGCACACAAATGCAGGGGGCAGTTGAGGCTTTCTTT. Residues: CASSTQMQGAVEAFF. Based on the CDR3 plus reference TRBV28 and TRBJ1-1, the full variable domain is DVKVTQSSRYLVKRTGEKVFLECVQDMDHENMFWYRQDPGLGLRLIYFSYDVKMKEKGDIPEGYSVSREKKERFSLILESASTNQTSMYLCASSTQMQGAVEAFFGQGTRLTVV.

The chain employs TRBV18 and TRBJ2-1; TRBD1 is a possible D gene (6 bases). The CDR3 has 13 amino acids. Germline V gene sequence: CDR1 KGHSH, CDR2 LQKENI. Trimming took 4 bases from V and 4 from J, leaving 8 bases between them. The CDR3 is CASSLQGYNEQFF. In nucleotides, the CDR3 is TGTGCCAGCTCACTACAGGGTTACAATGAGCAGTTCTTC.

V is TRBV7-2 and J is TRBJ2-7, with TRBD1 matching over 9 bases. V dropped 4 bases and J dropped 2; count of bases not matched to a gene: 3. From germline, CDR1 is SGHTA and CDR2 FQGNSA. The CDR3 totals 14 residues. The CDR3 DNA reads TGTGCCAGCAGCTCCACAGGGGGCCCCTACGAGCAGTACTTC. This gives the protein CASSSTGGPYEQYF.

The table lists this clone with a few counts. The genes are TRBV7-2 and TRBJ2-5; possibly TRBD2 for D (6 bases). The CDR3 is made up of 18 amino acids. V gave up 5 bases and J gave up 4 bases, with 26 bases separating them. Germline CDR1 and CDR2: SGHTA and FQGNSA. The CDR3 sequence: CASSPRGWLGGIVETQYF. CDR3 in DNA: TGTGCCAGCAGCCCACGGGGGTGGCTGGGCGGGATCGTAGAGACCCAGTACTTC. The full variable domain, its missing parts supplied by reference TRBV7-2 and TRBJ2-5, is GAGVSQSPSNKVTEKGKDVELRCDPISGHTALYWYRQSLGQGLEFLIYFQGNSAPDKSGLPSDRFSAERTGGSVSTLTIQRTQQEDSAVYLCASSPRGWLGGIVETQYFGPGTRLLVL.

The chain joins TRBV7-2 to TRBJ2-5, with TRBD2 matching 8 bases. V trimming: 5 bases; J trimming: 4 bases; junction bases outside the gene matches: 9. Germline V CDR1 and CDR2: SGHTA, FQGNSA. There are 15 residues in the CDR3. The CDR3 sequence is CASSSGRGRGETQYF. In DNA form, the CDR3 reads TGTGCCAGCAGCAGCGGGAGAGGACGGGGAGAGACCCAGTACTTC.

V and J are TRBV19 and TRBJ2-1; perhaps TRBD2 as D (6 bases). This CDR3 spans 14 amino acids. V gave up 5 bases and J gave up 5 bases, with 13 bases separating them. Germline CDR1 and CDR2: LNHDA and SQIVND (reference sequence). The CDR3 loop is CASSVDGGNNEQFF. CDR3 DNA: TGTGCCAGTAGTGTGGACGGGGGTAACAATGAGCAGTTCTTC.

The chain couples TRBV2 to TRBJ2-3, with TRBD2 identical over 10 bases. Looked up from germline, CDR1 is SNHLY and CDR2 is FYNNEI. CDR3 size: 18 residues. J gave up 4 bases and V 6 bases, and 16 bases lay outside the gene matches. The CDR3 loop reads CASSRWGNSGRRADTQYF. In DNA form, the CDR3 reads TGTGCCAGCAGCAGGTGGGGGAATAGCGGGAGGAGGGCAGATACGCAGTATTTT.

This clone appeared a few times. This chain connects TRBV28 to TRBJ1-2, with 10 bases lining up with TRBD1. CDR3 length equals 15 residues. V trimming: 8 bases; J trimming: 2 bases; junction bases outside the gene matches: 8. CDR1 and CDR2 (germline): MDHEN, SYDVKM. In nucleotides, the CDR3 is TGTGCCAGCGTCCGGGACAGGGGAAGAAACTATGGCTACACCTTC. It yields the protein CASVRDRGRNYGYTF.

The table lists this clone with a count of one. The J gene is TRBJ1-4, the V gene TRBV28; D unclear. This CDR3 is 13 amino acids long. The V gene lost 2 bases and the J gene lost 7 bases, with 8 bases spanning the gap. Germline V CDR1 and CDR2: MDHEN, SYDVKM. The DNA of the CDR3 is TGTGCCAGCAGTTTACTTGGGCTTGAAAAACTGTTTTTT. As protein: CASSLLGLEKLFF.

The CDR3 region is CASSITRDQPQHF. DNA of the CDR3: TGTGCCAGTAGTATCACTAGGGATCAGCCCCAGCATTTT. The V and J genes are TRBV19 and TRBJ1-5; D remains ambiguous. Trimming shortened V by 3 bases and J by 5 bases, and 8 bases separated the two germline ends. The CDR3 contains 13 residues. In germline, CDR1 is LNHDA, CDR2 SQIVND (reference sequence).

V usage is TRBV7-3 and J usage is TRBJ1-2; TRBD1 matches at 8 bases. Germline-derived CDR1 and CDR2 are SGHTA and FQGTGA. The CDR3 has 15 residues. V shed 5 bases, J shed 4 bases, and the junction held 9 bases outside the gene matches. CDR3 bases: TGTGCCAGCAGCCCTTCTGGACAGGGCGGCTATGGCTACACCTTC. This codes for CASSPSGQGGYGYTF.

The chain is built from TRBV30 and TRBJ1-6; TRBD1 might be the D (5 bases). This CDR3 region has 13 residues. Germline V CDR1 and CDR2: GTSNPN, SVGIG (reference sequence). V was trimmed by 8 bases and J by 10 bases, leaving 18 bases between them. CDR3 residues: CAGGLGAGSPLHF. Here the CDR3 DNA reads TGTGCCGGGGGATTGGGCGCGGGGTCACCCCTCCACTTT.

The chain is built from TRBV6-2 or TRBV6-3 and TRBJ2-1, with TRBD2 identical over 11 bases. Germline values: CDR1 MNHEY, CDR2 SVGEGT. Germline trimming cut 2 bases from V and 7 bases from J; bases unmatched to any gene: 10. This CDR3 spans 17 amino acids. CDR3 region: CASSYRLAGGRKNEQFF. The CDR3 bases are TGTGCCAGCAGTTACCGGCTAGCGGGAGGAAGAAAGAATGAGCAGTTCTTC.

V and J are TRBV5-1 and TRBJ1-4, with 7 bases that match TRBD1. V lost 3 bases and J lost 8; bases outside the gene matches: 7. The CDR3 is 14 residues long. Germline V CDR1 and CDR2: SGHRS, YFSETQ. CDR3 region: CASSSGTVGEKLFF. The CDR3 nucleotides read TGCGCCAGCAGCTCCGGGACAGTAGGCGAAAAACTGTTTTTT. The complete variable domain, with remaining parts taken from reference TRBV5-1 and TRBJ1-4, reads KAGVTQTPRYLIKTRGQQVTLSCSPISGHRSVSWYQQTPGQGLQFLFEYFSETQRNKGNFPGRFSGRQFSNSRSEMNVSTLELGDSALYLCASSSGTVGEKLFFGSGTQLSVL.